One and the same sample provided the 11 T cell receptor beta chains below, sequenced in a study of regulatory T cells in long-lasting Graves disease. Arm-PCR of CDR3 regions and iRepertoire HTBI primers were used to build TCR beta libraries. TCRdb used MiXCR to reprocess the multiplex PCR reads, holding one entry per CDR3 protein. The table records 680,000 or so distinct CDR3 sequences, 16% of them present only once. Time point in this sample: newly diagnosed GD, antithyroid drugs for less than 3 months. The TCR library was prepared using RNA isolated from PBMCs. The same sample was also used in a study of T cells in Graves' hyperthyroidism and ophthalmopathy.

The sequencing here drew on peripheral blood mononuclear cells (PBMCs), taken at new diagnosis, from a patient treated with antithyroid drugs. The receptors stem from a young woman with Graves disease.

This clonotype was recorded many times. This chain's CDR3 is CSARSPGEGQPQHF. CDR3 bases: TGCAGCGCCCGAAGCCCAGGGGAGGGTCAGCCCCAGCATTTT. The chain is built from TRBV29-1 and TRBJ1-5, with a tentative D call TRBD1 (6 bases). This CDR3 has 14 amino acids. Per germline, CDR1 SQVTM and CDR2 ANQGSEA. Trimming removed 7 bases from V and 6 bases from J, with 19 bases in between.

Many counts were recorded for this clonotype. For the CDR3, the DNA is TGTGCCACCCGGGGAAACACAGATACGCAGTATTTT. This translates into CATRGNTDTQYF. The gene calls are TRBV28 and TRBJ2-3, with D possibly TRBD2 on 5 matching bases. CDR1 is MDHEN and CDR2 is SYDVKM in the germline V gene. Trimming took 10 bases from V and 2 from J, leaving 10 bases between them. This CDR3 spans 12 amino acids.

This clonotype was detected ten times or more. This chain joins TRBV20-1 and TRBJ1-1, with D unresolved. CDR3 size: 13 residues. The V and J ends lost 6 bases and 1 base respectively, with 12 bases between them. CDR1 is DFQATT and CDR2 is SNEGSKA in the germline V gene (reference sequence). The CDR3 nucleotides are TGCAGTGCCAACCTCGGACCGAACACTGAAGCTTTCTTT. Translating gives CSANLGPNTEAFF.

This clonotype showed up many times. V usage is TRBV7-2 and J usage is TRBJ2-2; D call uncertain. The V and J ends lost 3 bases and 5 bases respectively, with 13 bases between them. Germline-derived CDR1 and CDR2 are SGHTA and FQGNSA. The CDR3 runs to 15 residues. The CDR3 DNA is TGTGCCAGCAGCTTTTTCGGGCGGTTAACCGGGGAGCTGTTTTTT. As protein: CASSFFGRLTGELFF.

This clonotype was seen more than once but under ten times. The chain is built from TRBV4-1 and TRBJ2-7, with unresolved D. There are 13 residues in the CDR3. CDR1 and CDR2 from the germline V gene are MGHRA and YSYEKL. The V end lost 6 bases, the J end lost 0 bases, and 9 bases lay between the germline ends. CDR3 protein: CASRPFNSYEQYF. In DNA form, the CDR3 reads TGCGCCAGCAGGCCGTTCAACTCCTACGAGCAGTACTTC.

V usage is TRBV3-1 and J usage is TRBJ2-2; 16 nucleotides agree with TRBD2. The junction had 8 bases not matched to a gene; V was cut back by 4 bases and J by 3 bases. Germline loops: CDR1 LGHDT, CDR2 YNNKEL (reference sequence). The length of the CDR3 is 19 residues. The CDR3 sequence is CASSPGTSGRGLYTGELFF. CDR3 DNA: TGTGCCAGCAGCCCCGGGACTAGCGGGAGGGGATTGTACACCGGGGAGCTGTTTTTT.

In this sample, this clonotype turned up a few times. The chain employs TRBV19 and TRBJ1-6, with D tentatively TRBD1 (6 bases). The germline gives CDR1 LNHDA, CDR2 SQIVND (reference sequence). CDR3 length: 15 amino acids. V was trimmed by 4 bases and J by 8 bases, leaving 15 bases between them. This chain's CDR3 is CASSRTVFEDSPLHF. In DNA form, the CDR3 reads TGTGCCAGTAGTAGGACAGTCTTCGAGGATTCACCCCTCCACTTT.

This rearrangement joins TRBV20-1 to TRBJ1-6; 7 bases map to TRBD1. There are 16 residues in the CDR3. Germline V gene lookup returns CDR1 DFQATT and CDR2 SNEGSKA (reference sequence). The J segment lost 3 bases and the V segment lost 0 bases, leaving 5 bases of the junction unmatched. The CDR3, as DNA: TGCAGTGCTAGAGATGGACAGGCAAGCTATAATTCACCCCTCCACTTT. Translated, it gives CSARDGQASYNSPLHF.

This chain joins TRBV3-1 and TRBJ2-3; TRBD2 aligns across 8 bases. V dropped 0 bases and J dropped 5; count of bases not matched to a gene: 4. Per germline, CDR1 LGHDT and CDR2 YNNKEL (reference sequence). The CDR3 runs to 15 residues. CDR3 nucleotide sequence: TGTGCCAGCAGCCAAGATCTGGCGGGGGGAGATACGCAGTATTTT. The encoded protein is CASSQDLAGGDTQYF.

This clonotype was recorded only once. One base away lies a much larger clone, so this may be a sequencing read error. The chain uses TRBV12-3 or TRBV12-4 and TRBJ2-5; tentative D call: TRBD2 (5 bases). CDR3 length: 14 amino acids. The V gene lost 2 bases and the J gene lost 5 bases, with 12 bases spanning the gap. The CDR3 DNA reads TGTGCCAGCAGTTTAAGCGGCGAGCCGGAGACCCAGTACTTC. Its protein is CASSLSGEPETQYF.

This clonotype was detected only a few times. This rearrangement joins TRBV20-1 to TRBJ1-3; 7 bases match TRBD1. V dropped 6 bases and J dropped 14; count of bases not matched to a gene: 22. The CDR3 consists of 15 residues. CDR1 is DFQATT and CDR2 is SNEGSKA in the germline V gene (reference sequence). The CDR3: CSAPNPGQLTRALYF. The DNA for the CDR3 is TGCAGTGCCCCGAACCCGGGACAGCTAACCAGGGCGTTATATTTT.